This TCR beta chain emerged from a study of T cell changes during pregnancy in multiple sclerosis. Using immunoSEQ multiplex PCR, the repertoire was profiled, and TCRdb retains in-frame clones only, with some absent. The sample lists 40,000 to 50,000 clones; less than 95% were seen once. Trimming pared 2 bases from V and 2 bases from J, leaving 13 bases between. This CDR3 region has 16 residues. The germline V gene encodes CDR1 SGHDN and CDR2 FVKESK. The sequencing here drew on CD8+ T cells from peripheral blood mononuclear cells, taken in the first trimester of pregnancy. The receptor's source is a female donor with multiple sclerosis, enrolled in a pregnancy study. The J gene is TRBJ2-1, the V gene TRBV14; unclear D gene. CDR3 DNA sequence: TGTGCCAGCAGCCAACGCGGCGCTCTAACCTACAATGAGCAGTTCTTC. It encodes CASSQRGALTYNEQFF.